This TCR beta chain was identified in a study of blood T cell repertoires in COVID-19. Study information: From the United States, Italy and Spain came samples of acute and convalescent COVID-19. From T cells, B-cell-depleted T cells, or PBMCs came the material, which was cDNA or gDNA.

V gave up 0 bases and J gave up 0 bases, with 11 bases separating them. From germline, CDR1 is GTSNPN and CDR2 SVGIG (reference sequence). The CDR3 totals 15 residues. The authors' processing: Reference gene primers were amplified, and this amplification served to estimate nucleated cell counts. The data were produced by immunoSEQ multiplex PCR, yet TCRdb's version contains in-frame clones alone and is incomplete. The D gene and trimming were derived from the DNA, and the V and J assignments and clone size from that table. This sample yields 55,000 to 90,000 clones, of which around nine tenths are seen a single time; around 13% belongs to the top ten.

This receptor was obtained from a woman aged 55 to 70 with acute or convalescent COVID-19. Material for sequencing was peripheral blood. The chain is built from TRBV30 and TRBJ1-1, with D possibly being TRBD1 (6 bases). In nucleotides, the CDR3 is TGTGCCTGGAGTGTTGGGGGCATCATGAACACTGAAGCTTTCTTT. This encodes CAWSVGGIMNTEAFF.